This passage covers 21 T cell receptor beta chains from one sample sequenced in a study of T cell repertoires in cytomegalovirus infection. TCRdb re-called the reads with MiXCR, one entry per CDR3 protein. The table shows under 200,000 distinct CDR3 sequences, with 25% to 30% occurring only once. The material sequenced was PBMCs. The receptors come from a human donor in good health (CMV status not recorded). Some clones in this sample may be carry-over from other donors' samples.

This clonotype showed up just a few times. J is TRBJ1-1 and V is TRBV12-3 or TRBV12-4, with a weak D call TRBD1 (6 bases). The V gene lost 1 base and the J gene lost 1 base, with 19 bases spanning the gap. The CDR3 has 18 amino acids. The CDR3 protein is CASSLGTAFLFRNTEAFF. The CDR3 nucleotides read TGTGCCAGCAGTTTAGGGACAGCTTTTTTATTTCGGAACACTGAAGCTTTCTTT.

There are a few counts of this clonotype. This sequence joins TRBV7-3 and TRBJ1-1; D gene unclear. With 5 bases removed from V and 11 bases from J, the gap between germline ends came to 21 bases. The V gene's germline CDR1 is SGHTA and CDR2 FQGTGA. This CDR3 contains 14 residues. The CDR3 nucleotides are TGTGCCAGCAGCCCCAATACCGATTCTCCAAGGGCTTTCTTT. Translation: CASSPNTDSPRAFF.

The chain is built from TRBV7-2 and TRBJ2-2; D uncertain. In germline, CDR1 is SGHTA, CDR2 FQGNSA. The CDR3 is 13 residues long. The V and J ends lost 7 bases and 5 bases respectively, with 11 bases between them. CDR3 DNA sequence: TGTGCCAGCACCCCTAAGGGTACCGGGGAGCTGTTTTTT. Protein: CASTPKGTGELFF. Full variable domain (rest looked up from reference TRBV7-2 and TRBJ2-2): GAGVSQSPSNKVTEKGKDVELRCDPISGHTALYWYRQSLGQGLEFLIYFQGNSAPDKSGLPSDRFSAERTGGSVSTLTIQRTQQEDSAVYLCASTPKGTGELFFGEGSRLTVL.

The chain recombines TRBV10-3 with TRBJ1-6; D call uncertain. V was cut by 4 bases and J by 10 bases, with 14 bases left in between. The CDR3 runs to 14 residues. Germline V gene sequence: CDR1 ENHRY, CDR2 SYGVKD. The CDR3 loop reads CAISVSNQRSPLHF. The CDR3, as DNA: TGTGCCATCAGTGTGTCGAACCAAAGATCACCCCTCCACTTT.

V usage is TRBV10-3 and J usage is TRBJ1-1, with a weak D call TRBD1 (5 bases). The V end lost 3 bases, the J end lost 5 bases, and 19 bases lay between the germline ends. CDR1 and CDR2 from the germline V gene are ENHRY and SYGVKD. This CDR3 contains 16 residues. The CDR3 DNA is TGTGCCATCAGTGATATCGGGGCGGTCGGGGGAACTGAAGCTTTCTTT. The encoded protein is CAISDIGAVGGTEAFF.

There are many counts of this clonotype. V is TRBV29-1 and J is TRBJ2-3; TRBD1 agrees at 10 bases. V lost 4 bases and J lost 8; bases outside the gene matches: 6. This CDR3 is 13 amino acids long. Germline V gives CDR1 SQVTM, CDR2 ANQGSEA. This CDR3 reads CSVGPGTGATQYF. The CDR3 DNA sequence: TGCAGCGTTGGCCCCGGGACAGGGGCTACGCAGTATTTT.

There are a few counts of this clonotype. CDR3 DNA sequence: TGTGCCAGCAGCTTAGAAGGGCGGGGGGCTTACAATGAGCAGTTCTTC. It specifies CASSLEGRGAYNEQFF. V and J are TRBV11-2 and TRBJ2-1; 8 bases are a match to TRBD2. Germline CDR1 reads SGHAT; CDR2 reads FQNNGV. With 0 bases clipped from V and 4 bases from J, the junction kept 5 bases outside the gene matches. The CDR3 runs 16 residues. Looking up the rest from reference TRBV11-2 and TRBJ2-1 gives the full variable domain: EAGVAQSPRYKIIEKRQSVAFWCNPISGHATLYWYQQILGQGPKLLIQFQNNGVVDDSQLPKDRFSAERLKGVDSTLKIQPAKLEDSAVYLCASSLEGRGAYNEQFFGPGTRLTVL.

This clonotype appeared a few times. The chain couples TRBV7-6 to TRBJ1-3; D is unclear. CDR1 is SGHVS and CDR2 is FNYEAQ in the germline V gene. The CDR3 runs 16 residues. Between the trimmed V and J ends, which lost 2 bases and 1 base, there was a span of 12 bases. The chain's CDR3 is CASSLMAELSGNTIYF. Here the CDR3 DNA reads TGTGCCAGCAGCTTAATGGCAGAACTTTCTGGAAACACCATATATTTT.

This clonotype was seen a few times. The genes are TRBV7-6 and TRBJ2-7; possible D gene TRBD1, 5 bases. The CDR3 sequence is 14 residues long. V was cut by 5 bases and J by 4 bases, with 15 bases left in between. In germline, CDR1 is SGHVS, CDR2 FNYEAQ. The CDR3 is CASSPDTAGYEQYF. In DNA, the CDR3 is TGTGCCAGCAGCCCGGACACCGCTGGGTACGAGCAGTACTTC.

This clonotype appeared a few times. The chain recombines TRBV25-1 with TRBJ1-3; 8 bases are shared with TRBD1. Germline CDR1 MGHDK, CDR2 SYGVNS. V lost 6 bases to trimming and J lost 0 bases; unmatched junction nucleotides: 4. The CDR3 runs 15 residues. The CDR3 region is CASRPDRGSGNTIYF. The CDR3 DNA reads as TGTGCCAGCAGGCCTGACAGGGGCTCTGGAAACACCATATATTTT.

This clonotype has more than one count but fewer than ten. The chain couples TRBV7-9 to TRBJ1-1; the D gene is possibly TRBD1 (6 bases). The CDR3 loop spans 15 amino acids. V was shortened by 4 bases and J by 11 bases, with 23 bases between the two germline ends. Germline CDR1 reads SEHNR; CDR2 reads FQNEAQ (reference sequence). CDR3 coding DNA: TGTGCCAGCAGCTCGCCTGGGGGGGCGGGGAACAGTGCTTTCTTT. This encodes CASSSPGGAGNSAFF.

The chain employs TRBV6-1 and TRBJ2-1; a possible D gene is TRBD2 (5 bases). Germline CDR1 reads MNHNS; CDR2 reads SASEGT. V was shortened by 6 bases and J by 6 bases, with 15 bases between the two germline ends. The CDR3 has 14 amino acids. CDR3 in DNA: TGTGCCAGCAGGCCGGGGTGGCTTGGCAATGAGCAGTTCTTC. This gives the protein CASRPGWLGNEQFF.

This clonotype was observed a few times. The DNA for the CDR3 is TGCGCCAGCAGCTTGGTTTGGCAGGGGGCGCCGAACACCGGGGAGCTGTTTTTT. It translates to CASSLVWQGAPNTGELFF. V gene TRBV5-1 combines with J gene TRBJ2-2, with 8 bases identical to TRBD1. The CDR3 runs to 18 residues. The germline gives CDR1 SGHRS, CDR2 YFSETQ. Unmatched junction bases numbered 7, after V lost 0 bases and J lost 0 bases.

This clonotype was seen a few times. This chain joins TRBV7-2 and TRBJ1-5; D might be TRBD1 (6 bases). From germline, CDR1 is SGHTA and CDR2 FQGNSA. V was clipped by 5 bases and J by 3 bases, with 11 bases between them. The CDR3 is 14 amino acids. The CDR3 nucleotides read TGTGCCAGCAGCGTGGACAGCCTCAATCAGCCCCAGCATTTT. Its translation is CASSVDSLNQPQHF.

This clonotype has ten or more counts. In DNA form, the CDR3 reads TGTGCCAGCAGCTTAGACCCGGGACAGGGGGCCGCGGGGACCCAGCATTTT. Translating gives CASSLDPGQGAAGTQHF. The chain is built from TRBV7-2 and TRBJ1-5, with 12 bases lining up with TRBD1. The germline V gene encodes CDR1 SGHTA and CDR2 FQGNSA. The junction had 12 bases not matched to a gene; V was cut back by 1 base and J by 11 bases. The CDR3 is 17 residues long.

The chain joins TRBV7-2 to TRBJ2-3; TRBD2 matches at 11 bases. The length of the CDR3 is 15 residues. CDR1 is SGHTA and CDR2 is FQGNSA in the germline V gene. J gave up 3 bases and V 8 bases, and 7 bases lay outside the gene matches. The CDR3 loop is CASFLAGGSTDTQYF. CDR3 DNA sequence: TGTGCCAGCTTCCTAGCGGGGGGTAGTACAGATACGCAGTATTTT.

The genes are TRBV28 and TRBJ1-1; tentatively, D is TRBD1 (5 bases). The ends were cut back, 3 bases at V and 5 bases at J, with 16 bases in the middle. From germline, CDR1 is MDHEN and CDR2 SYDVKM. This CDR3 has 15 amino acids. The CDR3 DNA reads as TGTGCCAGCAGTTTTCTGGCAGGGAGGGAAACTGAAGCTTTCTTT. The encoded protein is CASSFLAGRETEAFF.

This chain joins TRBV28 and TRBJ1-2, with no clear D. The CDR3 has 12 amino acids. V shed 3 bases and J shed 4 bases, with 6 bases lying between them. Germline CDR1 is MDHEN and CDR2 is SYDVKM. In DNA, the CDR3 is TGTGCCAGCAGTTTCTTATCCTATGGCTACACCTTC. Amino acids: CASSFLSYGYTF.

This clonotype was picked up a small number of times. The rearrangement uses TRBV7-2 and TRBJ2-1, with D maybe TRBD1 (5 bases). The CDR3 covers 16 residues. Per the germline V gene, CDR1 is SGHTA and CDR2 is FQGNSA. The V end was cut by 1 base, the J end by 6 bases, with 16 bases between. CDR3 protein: CASSLEWGEGLNEQFF. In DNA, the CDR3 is TGTGCCAGCAGCTTAGAGTGGGGCGAAGGTCTCAATGAGCAGTTCTTC.

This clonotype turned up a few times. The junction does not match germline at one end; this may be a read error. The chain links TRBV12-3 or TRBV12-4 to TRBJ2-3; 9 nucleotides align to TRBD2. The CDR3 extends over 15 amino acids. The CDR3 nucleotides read TGTGCCAGCAGTCTAGCGGGGAGCGGCACAGATACGCAGTATTTT. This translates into CASSLAGSGTDTQYF.

CDR3 sequence reads: CASNKRQGGSSNQPQHF. The CDR3 DNA sequence: TGTGCCAGCAATAAGAGACAGGGGGGTTCGAGCAATCAGCCCCAGCATTTT. The chain joins TRBV6-6 to TRBJ1-5; the match to TRBD1 covers 9 bases. Germline lookup yields CDR1 MNHNY and CDR2 SVGAGI (reference sequence). CDR3 length: 17 amino acids. V lost 7 bases and J lost 1; bases outside the gene matches: 11.